These 23 T cell receptor beta chains were sequenced from one sample in a study of T cells in Graves' hyperthyroidism and ophthalmopathy. RNA transcripts served as the template for amplifying TCR beta CDR3 regions. Carried out on the TCR CDR3, a first-round RT-PCR used the HTBI primer set. From the multiplex PCR reads, TCRdb called clonotypes with MiXCR, one entry per CDR3 protein. The sample records roughly 550,000 distinct CDR3 sequences, 16% being singletons. Specimen: blood. All receptors derive from a woman in her 30s with Graves' ophthalmopathy.

This clonotype has at least ten counts. The chain joins TRBV2 to TRBJ1-5; D gene unclear. V was cut by 4 bases and J by 4 bases, with 8 bases left in between. From germline, CDR1 is SNHLY and CDR2 FYNNEI. This CDR3 spans 13 amino acids. This CDR3 is CASSVRGNQPQHF. The CDR3 nucleotides read TGTGCCAGCAGTGTACGTGGGAATCAGCCCCAGCATTTT.

The chain has TRBV30 and TRBJ2-3; TRBD2 agrees at 10 bases. V was clipped by 2 bases and J by 4 bases; unmatched bases: 3. This CDR3 spans 14 amino acids. Germline V gene lookup returns CDR1 GTSNPN and CDR2 SVGIG (reference sequence). In DNA form, the CDR3 reads TGTGCCTGGAGTAGGAGCGGGAGGGCAGATACGCAGTATTTT. Translated: CAWSRSGRADTQYF.

This sequence joins TRBV24-1 and TRBJ2-7; TRBD1 agrees at 9 bases. Germline CDR1 is KGHDR and CDR2 is SFDVKD. The CDR3 runs 12 residues. Trimming at V came to 9 bases and at J to 3 bases, leaving 2 bases not matched to a gene. The CDR3 region is CATGGQGYEQYF. DNA for the CDR3: TGTGCCACCGGGGGACAGGGCTACGAGCAGTACTTC.

The table lists this clonotype with a few counts. This sequence joins TRBV9 and TRBJ2-1, with D possibly matching TRBD2 (6 bases). Germline values: CDR1 SGDLS, CDR2 YYNGEE. The CDR3 is 15 residues long. V was shortened by 6 bases and J by 2 bases, with 15 bases between the two germline ends. CDR3 region: CASTPRDSPYNEQFF. CDR3 nucleotides: TGTGCCAGCACACCCCGGGACTCCCCCTACAATGAGCAGTTCTTC.

This clonotype was observed many times. The chain combines TRBV5-1 with TRBJ2-2, with 10 positions matching TRBD1. Losses at the gene ends were 5 bases for V and 6 bases for J; bases not matched to a gene: 4. The germline CDR1 and CDR2 sequences are SGHRS and YFSETQ. This CDR3 spans 14 amino acids. CDR3 DNA: TGCGCCAGCAGGGGGACAGGGGCGTCCGGGGAGCTGTTTTTT. Protein: CASRGTGASGELFF. Complete variable domain (other parts from reference TRBV5-1 and TRBJ2-2): KAGVTQTPRYLIKTRGQQVTLSCSPISGHRSVSWYQQTPGQGLQFLFEYFSETQRNKGNFPGRFSGRQFSNSRSEMNVSTLELGDSALYLCASRGTGASGELFFGEGSRLTVL.

At least ten counts were recorded for this clonotype. The chain's CDR3 is CAISDGEGETQYF. CDR3 sequence (DNA): TGTGCCATCAGTGATGGGGAGGGGGAGACCCAGTACTTC. The chain employs TRBV10-3 and TRBJ2-5, with 7 bases that match TRBD2. The V and J ends lost 3 bases and 5 bases, in that order; junction bases with no gene match: 3. The V gene's germline CDR1 is ENHRY and CDR2 SYGVKD. The CDR3 sequence is 13 residues long.

In this sample, this clonotype turned up many times. Here the CDR3 DNA reads TGCAGTGCTAGAGCTGCGGGGAGGGATACGCAGTATTTT. Residues: CSARAAGRDTQYF. The chain couples TRBV20-1 to TRBJ2-3; the D gene is possibly TRBD2 (6 bases). V was pared by 1 base and J by 6 bases, with 11 bases between. The CDR3 extends over 13 amino acids. Germline V gives CDR1 DFQATT, CDR2 SNEGSKA (reference sequence).

The V gene is TRBV6-1, the J gene TRBJ2-1, with D unclear. V was trimmed by 9 bases and J by 0 bases, leaving 6 bases between them. There are 12 residues in the CDR3. Germline CDR1 is MNHNS and CDR2 is SASEGT. The CDR3 region is CARRSSYNEQFF. The DNA for the CDR3 is TGTGCCAGGAGGAGCTCCTACAATGAGCAGTTCTTC.

This clonotype was found a few times. This chain uses TRBV28 with TRBJ2-7, with D possibly TRBD2 on 8 matching bases. The CDR3 consists of 17 residues. In germline, CDR1 is MDHEN, CDR2 SYDVKM. Deletions cut 4 bases from V and 3 bases from J, with 22 bases between. This chain's CDR3 is CASSYETGTRAFYEQYF. The DNA for the CDR3 is TGTGCCAGCAGTTATGAGACAGGGACTAGGGCTTTCTACGAGCAGTACTTC.

The CDR3, as DNA: TGTGCCAGCAGCCTGAGGACAGGGGCAAATGAGCAGTTCTTC. Translation: CASSLRTGANEQFF. The chain joins TRBV3-1 to TRBJ2-1, with 9 bases fitting TRBD1. V gave up 4 bases and J gave up 7 bases; unmatched junction bases: 5. CDR1 and CDR2 (germline): LGHDT, YNNKEL (reference sequence). The CDR3 spans 14 residues.

The CDR3 sequence is CSAKLAGVSTDTQYF. The CDR3 DNA follows: TGCAGTGCTAAACTAGCGGGAGTTAGCACAGATACGCAGTATTTT. The J gene is TRBJ2-3, the V gene TRBV20-1; 11 bases match TRBD2. The CDR3 has 15 amino acids. Germline CDR1 reads DFQATT; CDR2 reads SNEGSKA (reference sequence). V shed 4 bases and J 0 bases; nucleotides not matched to a gene: 3.

The genes are TRBV15 and TRBJ2-1; 8 nucleotides align to TRBD2. Trimming removed 0 bases from V and 1 base from J; junction bases left unmatched: 2. The CDR3 runs to 16 residues. Looked up from germline, CDR1 is LNHNV and CDR2 is YYDKDF (reference sequence). The CDR3 protein is CATSRDPGGSYNEQFF. CDR3 coding DNA: TGTGCCACCAGCAGAGATCCGGGAGGGTCCTACAATGAGCAGTTCTTC.

This clonotype has ten or more counts. The V call is TRBV3-1, the J call TRBJ2-1; possibly TRBD2 for D (5 bases). CDR3 length: 13 residues. V lost 0 bases and J 10 bases, leaving 10 bases between the germline ends. Germline V CDR1 and CDR2: LGHDT, YNNKEL (reference sequence). This CDR3 is CASSQEGADEQFF. The CDR3 nucleotides read TGTGCCAGCAGCCAAGAAGGAGCGGACGAGCAGTTCTTC.

The chain links TRBV11-3 to TRBJ2-7; D gene unclear. Trimming shortened V by 0 bases and J by 5 bases, and 14 bases separated the two germline ends. This CDR3 spans 15 amino acids. Germline values: CDR1 SGHNT, CDR2 YENEEA. The CDR3 spells CASSLDSYTANEQYF. The CDR3 bases are TGTGCCAGCAGCTTAGATTCTTACACGGCCAACGAGCAGTACTTC.

The chain has TRBV7-9 and TRBJ2-5, with D possibly being TRBD1 or TRBD2 (6 bases each). Trimming removed 3 bases from V and 5 bases from J, with 16 bases in between. The V gene's germline CDR1 is SEHNR and CDR2 FQNEAQ (reference sequence). This CDR3 spans 15 amino acids. CDR3 nucleotide sequence: TGTGCCAGCAGCTTCAGTAGGGGGGTCCGGGAGACCCAGTACTTC. This gives the protein CASSFSRGVRETQYF.

This clonotype was detected only a few times. The V call is TRBV6-1, the J call TRBJ2-5; no definite D call. The CDR3 contains 11 residues. V lost 7 bases and J lost 9, with 12 bases in between. CDR1 and CDR2 from the germline V gene are MNHNS and SASEGT. The CDR3 region has the DNA TGTGCCAGCACCCTGGGGTCGGCCCAGTACTTC. Encoded protein: CASTLGSAQYF.

This clonotype was seen only a few times. The rearrangement uses TRBV29-1 and TRBJ2-1; no firm D call. V gave up 5 bases and J gave up 2 bases, with 10 bases separating them. This CDR3 contains 13 residues. Germline-derived CDR1 and CDR2 are SQVTM and ANQGSEA. CDR3: CSVLVWAYNEQFF. The DNA for the CDR3 is TGCAGCGTTCTGGTTTGGGCCTACAATGAGCAGTTCTTC.

At least ten counts were recorded for this clonotype. The CDR3 region is CASSSLAGVENEQFF. As DNA, the CDR3 is TGTGCCAGCTCATCGCTAGCGGGAGTTGAAAATGAGCAGTTCTTC. This chain connects TRBV18 to TRBJ2-1, with 10 positions matching TRBD2. The CDR3 covers 15 residues. Germline CDR1 KGHSH, CDR2 LQKENI. V dropped 5 bases and J dropped 7; count of bases not matched to a gene: 8.

The gene calls are TRBV6-2 or TRBV6-3 and TRBJ2-7, with TRBD2 matching over 11 bases. Germline V gene sequence: CDR1 MNHEY, CDR2 SVGEGT. This CDR3 is built from 14 residues. V was clipped by 6 bases and J by 6 bases; unmatched bases: 7. The CDR3, as DNA: TGTGCCAGCAGCATGGACGGGACTAGCGGCGAGCAGTACTTC. This gives the protein CASSMDGTSGEQYF.

There are many counts of this clonotype. The V gene is TRBV3-1, the J gene TRBJ2-1; D is unclear. The CDR3 is made up of 14 amino acids. V shed 4 bases and J shed 3 bases, with 10 bases lying between them. Germline CDR1 LGHDT, CDR2 YNNKEL (reference sequence). The CDR3 DNA reads TGTGCCAGCAGCCGTGGAAGGGACTACAATGAGCAGTTCTTC. Protein sequence: CASSRGRDYNEQFF.

This clonotype was seen many times. The rearrangement links TRBV7-3 to TRBJ2-3; perhaps D is TRBD1 or TRBD2 (6 bases each). Germline V gives CDR1 SGHTA, CDR2 FQGTGA. This CDR3 spans 13 amino acids. V was pared by 4 bases and J by 6 bases, with 11 bases between. The CDR3 DNA reads as TGTGCCAGCAGCTCGCAGGGGAGGGATACGCAGTATTTT. This sequence encodes CASSSQGRDTQYF.

V and J are TRBV12-3 or TRBV12-4 and TRBJ2-4; 8 bases line up with TRBD1. V lost 0 bases, J lost 6 bases, and 1 base stayed unmatched. The CDR3 spans 14 residues. CDR3 sequence: CASSLAGTGNIQYF. CDR3 sequence (DNA): TGTGCCAGCAGTTTAGCCGGGACAGGAAACATTCAGTACTTC.

The chain is built from TRBV29-1 and TRBJ2-7, with 7 positions matching TRBD2. V lost 5 bases to trimming and J lost 2 bases; unmatched junction nucleotides: 6. CDR1 is SQVTM and CDR2 is ANQGSEA in the germline V gene. The CDR3 extends over 13 amino acids. The CDR3 nucleotides read TGCAGCGTTCATACCGGGAGGCCCTACGAGCAGTACTTC. Translated, it gives CSVHTGRPYEQYF.